This T cell receptor (beta chain) was sequenced during a study of blood T cell repertoires in COVID-19. Across the study: Some COVID-19 samples were acute and others convalescent; all came from the United States, Italy and Spain.

As processed by the authors: Cell counts per sample came from amplifying reference gene primers. Assay used: immunoSEQ multiplex PCR; TCRdb lists only in-frame clones, some missing. V, J and clone size are those of that table, while D and trimming were read from the DNA. The table has under 150,000 clones, 79% seen once; the top ten hold 3% to 4.5%. CDR3 size: 14 residues. J gave up 3 bases and V 3 bases, and 1 base lay outside the gene matches. CDR1 and CDR2 from the germline V gene are SEHNR and FQNEAQ (reference sequence). This TCR was sampled from a woman over 75 with acute or convalescent COVID-19. The chain carries TRBV7-9 and TRBJ2-1; 8 bases are shared with TRBD2. Sequences were obtained from peripheral blood. Here the CDR3 DNA reads TGTGCCAGCAGCTTCGCGGGGGGCTACAATGAGCAGTTCTTC. The encoded protein is CASSFAGGYNEQFF.